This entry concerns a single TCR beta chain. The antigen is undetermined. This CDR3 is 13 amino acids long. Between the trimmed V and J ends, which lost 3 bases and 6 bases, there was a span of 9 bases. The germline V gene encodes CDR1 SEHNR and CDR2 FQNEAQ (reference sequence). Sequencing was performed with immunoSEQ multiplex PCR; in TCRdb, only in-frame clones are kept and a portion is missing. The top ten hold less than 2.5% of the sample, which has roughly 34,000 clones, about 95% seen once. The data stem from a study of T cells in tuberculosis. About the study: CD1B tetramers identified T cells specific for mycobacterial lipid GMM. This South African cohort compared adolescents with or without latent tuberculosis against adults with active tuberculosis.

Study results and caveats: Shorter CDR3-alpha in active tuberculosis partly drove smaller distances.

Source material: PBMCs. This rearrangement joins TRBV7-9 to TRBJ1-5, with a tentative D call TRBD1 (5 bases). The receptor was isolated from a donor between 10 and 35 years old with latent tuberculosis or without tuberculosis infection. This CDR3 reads CASSFQGGQPQHF. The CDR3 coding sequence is TGTGCCAGCAGCTTCCAGGGAGGTCAGCCCCAGCATTTT. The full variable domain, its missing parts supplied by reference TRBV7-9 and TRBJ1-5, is DTGVSQNPRHKITKRGQNVTFRCDPISEHNRLYWYRQTLGQGPEFLTYFQNEAQLEKSRLLSDRFSAERPKGSFSTLEIQRTEQGDSAMYLCASSFQGGQPQHFGDGTRLSIL.